The present entry profiles one T cell receptor beta chain with its context. The CDR3 has 16 residues. V was pared by 1 base and J by 0 bases, with 4 bases of the junction left unmatched. Germline loops: CDR1 SGHRS, CDR2 YFSETQ. The entry originates in a study of technical replicates of blood from a few donors. Some clones are missing from TCRdb's copy, which holds only in-frame ones; the method was immunoSEQ multiplex PCR. The sample has about 90,000 clones, less than 95% seen once. The gene calls are TRBV5-1 and TRBJ2-1; 7 bases are a match to TRBD2. The receptor was derived from a human donor in good health. The specimen sequenced was T cells isolated from PBMCs. The CDR3: CASSLQRGSSYNEQFF. CDR3 nucleotides: TGCGCCAGCAGCTTGCAGCGGGGTAGCTCCTACAATGAGCAGTTCTTC.